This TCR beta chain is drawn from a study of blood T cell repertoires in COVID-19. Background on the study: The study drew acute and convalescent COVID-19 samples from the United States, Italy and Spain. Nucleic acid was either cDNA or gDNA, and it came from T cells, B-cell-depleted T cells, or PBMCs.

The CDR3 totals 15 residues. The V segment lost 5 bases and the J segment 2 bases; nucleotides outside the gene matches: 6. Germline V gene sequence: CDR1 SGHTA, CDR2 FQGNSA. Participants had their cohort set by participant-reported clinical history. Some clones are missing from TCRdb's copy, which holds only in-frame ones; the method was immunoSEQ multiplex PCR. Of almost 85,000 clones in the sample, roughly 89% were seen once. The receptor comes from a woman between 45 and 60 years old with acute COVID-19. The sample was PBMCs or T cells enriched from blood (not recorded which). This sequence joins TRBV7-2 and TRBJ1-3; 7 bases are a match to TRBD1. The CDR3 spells CASSPNRGTGNTIYF. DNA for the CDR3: TGTGCCAGCAGCCCTAACAGGGGTACTGGAAACACCATATATTTT.